These 30 T cell receptor beta chains were all obtained from the same sample, sequenced in a study of blood T cells in healthy people across ages (dated by TCRdb to 2014 to 2015). The library was produced with 5' RACE. Instrument used: Illumina HiSeq 2500. A second PCR of roughly 7 to 11 cycles was run with a J-beta primer mix and a sample-barcoded 5' primer. TCRdb took the public reads, trimmed them with fastp at Q25, ran MiXCR for clone calling and kept in-frame beta chains. Each CDR3 protein appears once, grouped with its most common genes and DNA. The sample data list approximately 680,000 distinct CDR3 sequences, and 32% of these were observed just once. The ten largest clones capture roughly 14% of the sample. The sequenced sample consisted of blood. The source is a woman older than 75 in good health. Donor details come from another sample of the same person, matched by shared clones.

A remark on this clonotype: This may come from a read error, since a much larger clone is one base off. The chain combines TRBV7-2 with TRBJ2-1, with D uncertain. Germline loops: CDR1 SGHTA, CDR2 FQGNSA. This CDR3 has 18 amino acids. The CDR3 reads CASSLRARRLSSCNEQFF. The DNA for the CDR3 is TGTGCCAGCAGCTTAAGGGCCCGCAGGTTAAGCTCCTGCAATGAGCAGTTCTTC.

This clonotype was seen ten or more times. The rearrangement links TRBV6-5 to TRBJ1-5; 7 bases map to TRBD1. The CDR3 loop spans 14 amino acids. The germline gives CDR1 MNHEY, CDR2 SVGAGI. V shed 6 bases and J 1 base; nucleotides not matched to a gene: 3. The CDR3, as DNA: TGTGCCAGCAGACGACAGGGAAGCAATCAGCCCCAGCATTTT. Its protein product is CASRRQGSNQPQHF.

This clonotype showed up many times. The chain links TRBV5-1 to TRBJ2-3; D is possibly TRBD2 (5 bases). This CDR3 is 15 amino acids long. The V end was cut by 0 bases, the J end by 6 bases, with 14 bases between. Germline lookup yields CDR1 SGHRS and CDR2 YFSETQ. In nucleotides, the CDR3 is TGCGCCAGCAGCTTGGGGCACGGGGTTGTGGATACGCAGTATTTT. It yields the protein CASSLGHGVVDTQYF.

This clonotype was counted between two and nine times. V and J are TRBV20-1 and TRBJ1-4, with D possibly TRBD1 on 5 matching bases. CDR3 length equals 15 residues. Trimming took off 6 bases at V and 0 bases at J, with 14 bases between the two ends. Germline V gives CDR1 DFQATT, CDR2 SNEGSKA (reference sequence). The CDR3 spells CSARRGRSTNEKLFF. CDR3 DNA: TGCAGTGCGCGTCGGGGGAGATCAACTAATGAAAAACTGTTTTTT.

A note on this clonotype: A much larger clone differs by one base, so this may be a read error. J is TRBJ2-6 and V is TRBV7-3; 8 bases agree with TRBD1. The germline V gene encodes CDR1 SGHTA and CDR2 FQGTGA. The CDR3 has 18 residues. This CDR3 is CANSTTGAIVSGANVLTF. As DNA, the CDR3 is TGTGCCAACAGCACGACAGGGGCGATCGTCTCTGGGGCCAACGTCCTGACTTTC.

The V gene is TRBV12-3 or TRBV12-4, the J gene TRBJ2-5, with D possibly TRBD2 on 7 matching bases. The CDR3 runs to 14 residues. Trimming removed 1 base from V and 11 bases from J, with 17 bases in between. The CDR3, as DNA: TGTGCCAGCAGTTTAGGGGGACTACACACAGGGCAGTACTTC. This sequence encodes CASSLGGLHTGQYF.

This clonotype was recorded at least ten times. The V call is TRBV28, the J call TRBJ2-5, with a weak D call TRBD2 (6 bases). The CDR3 runs 14 residues. CDR1 is MDHEN, CDR2 SYDVKM, per germline. Trimming left V 7 bases short and J 1 base short, with 13 bases between. The CDR3 nucleotides are TGTGCCAGCACCTCCTGGGGACTCCAAGAGACCCAGTACTTC. Protein: CASTSWGLQETQYF.

This clonotype was recorded many times. The chain links TRBV7-2 to TRBJ1-2; the match to TRBD1 covers 7 bases. The ends lost 5 bases at V and 4 bases at J; junction bases unmatched: 13. This CDR3 region has 16 residues. CDR1 is SGHTA and CDR2 is FQGNSA in the germline V gene. CDR3 DNA: TGTGCCAGCAGCCCAGGGGGGGTCTCAAAGGCCTATGGCTACACCTTC. Residues: CASSPGGVSKAYGYTF.

This clonotype was counted many times. The V gene is TRBV20-1, the J gene TRBJ1-2, with D possibly being TRBD1 (5 bases). V was clipped by 3 bases and J by 8 bases, with 10 bases between them. CDR3 length equals 11 residues. The V gene's germline CDR1 is DFQATT and CDR2 SNEGSKA (reference sequence). The DNA for the CDR3 is TGCAGTGCTAGCTCAGGGATAGGCTACACCTTC. As protein: CSASSGIGYTF.

This clonotype was picked up many times. This rearrangement joins TRBV5-1 to TRBJ2-1; unclear D gene. The CDR3 is made up of 14 amino acids. Trimming removed 4 bases at V and 7 bases at J, with 15 bases between. Germline CDR1 SGHRS, CDR2 YFSETQ. The CDR3 sequence: CASSTKDGRNEQFF. In DNA form, the CDR3 reads TGCGCCAGCAGCACGAAGGACGGAAGGAATGAGCAGTTCTTC.

This clonotype was seen repeatedly, ten times or more. The V call is TRBV25-1, the J call TRBJ2-1; the match to TRBD1 covers 10 bases. After removal of 4 bases from V and 5 bases from J, the junction contained 2 bases not matched to a gene. This CDR3 has 14 residues. Per the germline V gene, CDR1 is MGHDK and CDR2 is SYGVNS. For the CDR3, the DNA is TGTGCCAGCAGTGGGGACAGGGGTAACAATGAGCAGTTCTTC. This codes for CASSGDRGNNEQFF.

On this clonotype: This may stem from a read error, because a much larger clone lies one nucleotide away. CDR3 amino acids: CSASPSPENNEQYF. CDR3 DNA: TGCAGTGCTAGTCCGTCTCCAGAAAACAATGAGCAGTACTTC. V usage is TRBV20-1 and J usage is TRBJ2-7; no clear D. V was clipped by 3 bases and J by 7 bases, with 19 bases between them. CDR1 and CDR2 from the germline V gene are DFQATT and SNEGSKA (reference sequence). The CDR3 is made up of 14 amino acids.

This clonotype was detected ten times or more. The chain is built from TRBV4-2 and TRBJ2-3; TRBD2 matches at 12 bases. CDR3 length: 16 amino acids. The V segment lost 3 bases and the J segment 7 bases; nucleotides outside the gene matches: 8. Germline values: CDR1 LGHNA, CDR2 YNFKEQ. CDR3 bases: TGTGCCAGCAGCCAGGCTAGCGGGGGGGCGACGAATACGCAGTATTTT. The encoded protein is CASSQASGGATNTQYF.

This clonotype occurred many times. In DNA, the CDR3 is TGTGCCAGCAGTCGCCGCCTCCAGGGGAACACTGAAGCTTTCTTT. As protein: CASSRRLQGNTEAFF. The chain carries TRBV12-3 or TRBV12-4 and TRBJ1-1; D is possibly TRBD1 (5 bases). This CDR3 is built from 15 residues. Trimming cost V 5 bases and J 1 base, with 14 bases left between them.

This clonotype came up many times. V usage is TRBV15 and J usage is TRBJ1-1; D is uncertain. This CDR3 has 14 residues. Trimming stripped 0 bases from V and 11 bases from J, with 16 bases between. Germline-derived CDR1 and CDR2 are LNHNV and YYDKDF (reference sequence). CDR3 in amino acids: CATSRDLEVSGAFF. CDR3 nucleotide sequence: TGTGCCACCAGCAGAGATCTTGAGGTTTCGGGGGCTTTCTTT.

This clonotype has a single count. Given a much more abundant clone one base away, this may be a read error. The chain joins TRBV6-5 to TRBJ2-4; no reliable D call. TRBJ2-5 matches the DNA end more closely, so the J call is doubtful. The germline V gene encodes CDR1 MNHEY and CDR2 SVGAGI. The CDR3 loop spans 13 amino acids. DNA for the CDR3: TGTGTCAGCAGTTACCCTACATCTGGGACCCAGTACTTC. Encoded protein: CVSSYPTSGTQYF.

This clonotype occurred once. The chain carries TRBV5-1 and TRBJ2-7; weak D call: TRBD2 (5 bases). CDR1 is SGHRS, CDR2 YFSETQ, per germline. Trimming took off 5 bases at V and 7 bases at J, with 28 bases between the two ends. This CDR3 region has 17 residues. CDR3 sequence: CASSSYEARVPYNEQYF. The CDR3 DNA follows: TGCGCCAGCAGTTCCTACGAAGCGCGGGTACCCTACAATGAGCAGTACTTC.

This clonotype was recorded many times. This rearrangement joins TRBV7-2 to TRBJ2-5; D ambiguous. CDR1 SGHTA and CDR2 FQGNSA come from the germline V gene. V was shortened by 2 bases and J by 5 bases, with 15 bases between the two germline ends. The CDR3 is 15 residues long. CDR3 DNA sequence: TGTGCCAGCAGCTTAAACCAGGCAGTGGCGGAGACCCAGTACTTC. This sequence encodes CASSLNQAVAETQYF.

This clonotype was detected many times. The chain combines TRBV7-3 with TRBJ2-1; 12 positions agree with TRBD2. Germline values: CDR1 SGHTA, CDR2 FQGTGA. V dropped 1 base and J dropped 7; count of bases not matched to a gene: 8. This CDR3 is 17 amino acids long. CDR3 sequence reads: CASSLMATSGGDNEQFF. The DNA for the CDR3 is TGTGCCAGCAGCTTAATGGCGACTAGCGGGGGAGATAATGAGCAGTTCTTC.

The chain joins TRBV29-1 to TRBJ1-1; perhaps TRBD1 as D (5 bases). CDR3 size: 17 residues. Germline V gene data show CDR1 as SQVTM and CDR2 as ANQGSEA. V lost 4 bases to trimming and J lost 4 bases, with 25 bases between them. CDR3 loop: CSVVKRARAGLSTEAFF. The CDR3 DNA sequence: TGCAGCGTTGTGAAAAGGGCCAGGGCCGGCCTCAGCACTGAAGCTTTCTTT.

The V call is TRBV10-3, the J call TRBJ2-7, with 7 nucleotides matching TRBD2. The CDR3 covers 12 residues. V was clipped by 10 bases and J by 7 bases; unmatched bases: 10. Germline V gives CDR1 ENHRY, CDR2 SYGVKD. The CDR3 DNA reads TGTGCCACGGGTCGGGGGGTCGAGGAGCAGTACTTC. This gives the protein CATGRGVEEQYF.

This clonotype was seen ten or more times. V and J are TRBV10-3 and TRBJ2-1, with 13 bases identical to TRBD2. The CDR3 is 16 residues long. CDR1 is ENHRY and CDR2 is SYGVKD in the germline V gene. V was clipped by 7 bases and J by 9 bases; unmatched bases: 12. In DNA, the CDR3 is TGTGCCATCACTCCCAAACTAGCGGGGGGGCTTAGTGAGCAGTTCTTC. It is translated as CAITPKLAGGLSEQFF.

The sample holds many counts of this clonotype. V and J are TRBV5-1 and TRBJ1-2, with 7 bases identical to TRBD1. The CDR3 has 15 residues. The ends lost 0 bases at V and 0 bases at J; junction bases unmatched: 2. Germline-derived CDR1 and CDR2 are SGHRS and YFSETQ. The CDR3 spells CASSLVGTANYGYTF. CDR3 bases: TGCGCCAGCAGCTTGGTGGGGACAGCTAACTATGGCTACACCTTC.

This clonotype was counted at least ten times. This chain joins TRBV2 and TRBJ1-1; TRBD1 agrees at 9 bases. CDR3 size: 14 residues. V lost 7 bases, J lost 4 bases, and 7 bases stayed unmatched. Germline CDR1 reads SNHLY; CDR2 reads FYNNEI. DNA for the CDR3: TGTGCCAGCACCCCGGGACAGGGATTCACTGAAGCTTTCTTT. Translation: CASTPGQGFTEAFF.

V gene TRBV6-2 or TRBV6-3 combines with J gene TRBJ1-4; D gene uncertain. This CDR3 comprises 17 residues. The V end lost 2 bases, the J end lost 0 bases, and 13 bases lay between the germline ends. Germline lookup yields CDR1 MNHEY and CDR2 SVGEGT. DNA for the CDR3: TGTGCCAGCAGTTACAGGAGATTCGGGGCAACTAATGAAAAACTGTTTTTT. Residues: CASSYRRFGATNEKLFF.

Comments on this clonotype: A read error may be the cause here, since a much bigger clone is one base away. The chain links TRBV3-1 to TRBJ2-3; no reliable D call. The CDR3 totals 14 residues. Looked up from germline, CDR1 is LGHDT and CDR2 is YNNKEL (reference sequence). CDR3 coding DNA: TGTGCCGGCAGCCTTCGGGCCCGCACAGATACGCAGTATTTT. Amino acids: CAGSLRARTDTQYF.

The chain has TRBV19 and TRBJ1-1; possible D gene TRBD1, 6 bases. Germline CDR1 reads LNHDA; CDR2 reads SQIVND (reference sequence). The CDR3 has 18 residues. V shed 3 bases and J shed 5 bases, with 25 bases lying between them. The CDR3 loop is CASSIPLAVVQGRTEAFF. For the CDR3, the DNA is TGTGCCAGTAGTATTCCTCTAGCTGTGGTACAGGGACGGACTGAAGCTTTCTTT.

At least ten counts were recorded for this clonotype. This sequence joins TRBV5-6 and TRBJ1-6; 9 bases are shared with TRBD1. V lost 4 bases to trimming and J lost 9 bases; unmatched junction nucleotides: 2. CDR1 and CDR2 (germline): SGHDT, YYEEEE. The CDR3 loop spans 13 amino acids. This CDR3 reads CASSRDRASPLHF. The CDR3 DNA reads as TGTGCCAGCAGCCGGGACAGGGCTTCACCCCTCCACTTT. The full variable domain, its missing parts supplied by reference TRBV5-6 and TRBJ1-6, is DAGVTQSPTHLIKTRGQQVTLRCSPKSGHDTVSWYQQALGQGPQFIFQYYEEEERQRGNFPDRFSGHQFPNYSSELNVNALLLGDSALYLCASSRDRASPLHFGNGTRLTVT.

CDR3 coding DNA: TGCAGTGCTAGTGGACAGATTACTGAAAAACTGTTTTTT. This translates into CSASGQITEKLFF. The rearrangement uses TRBV20-1 and TRBJ1-4; tentatively, D is TRBD1 (6 bases). Germline lookup yields CDR1 DFQATT and CDR2 SNEGSKA (reference sequence). Trimming left V 3 bases short and J 7 bases short, with 12 bases between. The CDR3 totals 13 residues.

There are many counts of this clonotype. V gene TRBV9 combines with J gene TRBJ2-5; D ambiguous. The V end was cut by 1 base, the J end by 1 base, with 8 bases between. The V gene's germline CDR1 is SGDLS and CDR2 YYNGEE. This CDR3 region has 14 residues. Here the CDR3 DNA reads TGTGCCAGCAGCGTAAGGGCAGTCCAAGAGACCCAGTACTTC. Its protein is CASSVRAVQETQYF.